This T cell receptor (beta chain) emerged from a study of blood T cell repertoires in COVID-19. Study as a whole: The United States, Italy and Spain were the sources of the acute and convalescent COVID-19 samples. PBMCs, B-cell-depleted T cells, or T cells provided the cDNA or gDNA that made up the material.

Study processing details: Estimation of nucleated cell counts relied on the amplification of reference gene primers. TCRdb's copy holds only in-frame clones and misses some; the assay was immunoSEQ multiplex PCR. V, J and clone size are those of that table, while D and trimming were read from the DNA. The table has about 84,000 clones, more than 70% seen once. CDR3 length equals 15 residues. CDR1 is PRHDT, CDR2 FYEKMQ, per germline (reference sequence). Trimming took 5 bases from V and 2 from J; bases not matched to a gene: 5. This rearrangement joins TRBV13 to TRBJ2-7; 11 bases line up with TRBD2. The TCR sequence derives from a man at least 80 years old with active or convalescent COVID-19. The material sequenced was peripheral blood. This chain's CDR3 is CASSMMTSGTYEQYF. CDR3 nucleotides: TGTGCCAGCAGCATGATGACTAGCGGGACCTACGAGCAGTACTTC.